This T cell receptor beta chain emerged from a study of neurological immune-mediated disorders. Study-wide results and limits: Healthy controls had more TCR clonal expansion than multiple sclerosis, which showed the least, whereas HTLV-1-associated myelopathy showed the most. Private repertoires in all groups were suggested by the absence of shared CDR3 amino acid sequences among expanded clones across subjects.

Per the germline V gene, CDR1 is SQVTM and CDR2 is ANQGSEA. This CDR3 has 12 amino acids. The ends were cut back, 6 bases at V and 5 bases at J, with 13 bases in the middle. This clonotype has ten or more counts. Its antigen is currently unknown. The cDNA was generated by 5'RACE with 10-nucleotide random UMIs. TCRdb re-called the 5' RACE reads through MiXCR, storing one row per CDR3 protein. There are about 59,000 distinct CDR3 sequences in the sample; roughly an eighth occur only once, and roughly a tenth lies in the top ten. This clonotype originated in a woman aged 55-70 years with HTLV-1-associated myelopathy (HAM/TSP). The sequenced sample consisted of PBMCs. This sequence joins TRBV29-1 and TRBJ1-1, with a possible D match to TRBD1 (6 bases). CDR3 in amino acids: CSVDLGGTEAFF. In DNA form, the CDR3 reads TGCAGCGTCGACTTAGGGGGTACTGAAGCTTTCTTT. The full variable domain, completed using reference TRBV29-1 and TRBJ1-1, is SAVISQKPSRDICQRGTSLTIQCQVDSQVTMMFWYRQQPGQSLTLIATANQGSEATYESGFVIDKFPISRPNLTFSTLTVSNMSPEDSSIYLCSVDLGGTEAFFGQGTRLTVV.